This T cell receptor beta chain emerged from a study of blood T cells in healthy people across ages. Study-wide background: With template switching, about one barcoded beta molecule was captured per two T cells. Study conclusions and caveats: There were more naive CD4+ cells and higher diversity in long-lived donors than in aged donors.

Notes on this clonotype: The antigen is undetermined.

Together with a sample-barcoded 5' primer, a J-beta primer mix was included in a second PCR lasting about 6 to 11 cycles. TCRdb itself ran the 5' RACE reads through MiXCR, one entry per CDR3 protein. The sample shows about 800,000 distinct CDR3 sequences, 25% of them seen only once. V was shortened by 3 bases and J by 1 base, with 10 bases between the two germline ends. Germline V gene data show CDR1 as MNHEY and CDR2 as SVGAGI. The CDR3 has 16 residues. These same records also appear under a second study, on T cells of mothers and their children.

The origin of this receptor is a boy aged 5-17 years in good health. V gene TRBV6-5 combines with J gene TRBJ2-6; possible D gene TRBD1, 6 bases. The specimen sequenced was blood. The CDR3 is CASSYLQGSGANVLTF. CDR3 coding DNA: TGTGCCAGCAGTTATCTACAGGGTTCTGGGGCCAACGTCCTGACTTTC.